This T cell receptor beta chain was obtained from a study of chemoradiotherapy in HPV16-positive cancers. General observations from the study: HPV-specific T cells were functionally defined from only a couple of HPV16-positive patients. Non-HPV-specific T cells did not expand in tumors during treatment, whereas candidate HPV-specific clones and E7-related motifs did. Better recurrence-free survival went with HPV-responsive T-cell expansion in HPV16-positive patients.

Over chemoradiotherapy, repertoires were sampled more than once. Using immunoSEQ multiplex PCR, the repertoire was profiled, and TCRdb retains in-frame clones only, with some absent. The sample lists some 14,000 clones, approximately 90% occurring once. As regards this clone: Its antigen remains unidentified.

V gave up 4 bases and J gave up 5 bases, with 11 bases separating them. CDR1 is MGHRA and CDR2 is YSYEKL in the germline V gene. This CDR3 region has 14 residues. The V and J genes are TRBV4-1 and TRBJ1-4; weak D call: TRBD1 (6 bases). The receptor's source is a human donor with HPV-associated anogenital cancer. The input for sequencing was blood, taken from a patient who underwent chemoradiotherapy. For the CDR3, the DNA is TGCGCCAGCAGCCCGGACAGAGTGAATGAAAAACTGTTTTTT. Translating gives CASSPDRVNEKLFF.